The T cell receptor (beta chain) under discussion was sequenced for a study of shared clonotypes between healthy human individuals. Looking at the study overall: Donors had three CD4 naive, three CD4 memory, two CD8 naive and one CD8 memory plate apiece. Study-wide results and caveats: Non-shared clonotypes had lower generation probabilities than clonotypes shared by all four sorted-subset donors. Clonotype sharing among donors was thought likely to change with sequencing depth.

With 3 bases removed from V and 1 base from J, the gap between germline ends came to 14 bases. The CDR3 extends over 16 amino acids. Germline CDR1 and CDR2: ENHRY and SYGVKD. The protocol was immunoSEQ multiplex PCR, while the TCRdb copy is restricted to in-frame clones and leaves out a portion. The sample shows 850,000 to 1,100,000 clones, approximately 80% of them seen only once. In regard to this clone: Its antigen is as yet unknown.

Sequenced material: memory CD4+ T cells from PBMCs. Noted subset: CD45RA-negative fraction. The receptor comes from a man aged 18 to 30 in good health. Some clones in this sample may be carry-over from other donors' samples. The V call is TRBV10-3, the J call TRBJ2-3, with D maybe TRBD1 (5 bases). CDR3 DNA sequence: TGTGCCATCAGTGAAGTAATAGGGGTCGGCACAGATACGCAGTATTTT. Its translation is CAISEVIGVGTDTQYF.